The 29 T cell receptor beta chains reported below all come from one sample, sequenced in a study of post-analysis software for immune sequencing data. Findings and caveats of the study: TRBV5-6, TRBV5-1 and TRBV20-1 belonged to a set of a handful of TRBV segments that were more frequent in patients than controls.

Unique molecular identifiers were built into the TCR beta cDNA libraries. Using its own MiXCR run on the PCR reads, TCRdb lists one record per CDR3 protein. The sample records roughly 800,000 distinct CDR3 sequences, approximately 57% being singletons. These receptors lack a known antigen. Material for sequencing was blood. The receptors come from a girl aged 5 to 17 with multiple sclerosis.

The chain joins TRBV7-2 to TRBJ1-2, with unresolved D. Germline CDR1 and CDR2: SGHTA and FQGNSA. This CDR3 spans 14 amino acids. V gave up 5 bases and J gave up 2 bases, with 12 bases separating them. CDR3 nucleotide sequence: TGTGCCAGCAGCCAAGGTTCGGAGAACTATGGCTACACCTTC. Translated: CASSQGSENYGYTF.

This chain connects TRBV18 to TRBJ1-2; 12 positions match TRBD1. This CDR3 is built from 17 residues. Per germline, CDR1 KGHSH and CDR2 LQKENI. The V gene end was trimmed by 4 bases and the J gene end by 2 bases; junction bases not matched to a gene: 8. The CDR3, as DNA: TGTGCCAGCTCACAGCCGGGACAGGGGGCTCTGAACTATGGCTACACCTTC. It is translated as CASSQPGQGALNYGYTF.

The chain employs TRBV12-3 or TRBV12-4 and TRBJ1-2, with D tentatively TRBD1 (6 bases). The CDR3 spans 11 residues. V gave up 8 bases and J gave up 4 bases, with 8 bases separating them. The CDR3 loop is CASQGRYGYTF. The CDR3, as DNA: TGTGCCAGCCAGGGGCGCTATGGCTACACCTTC.

This chain uses TRBV7-6 with TRBJ2-1; 8 nucleotides match TRBD1. The CDR3 is 15 amino acids. The germline gives CDR1 SGHVS, CDR2 FNYEAQ. J was trimmed by 7 bases and V by 7 bases; bases with no gene match: 12. The CDR3 reads CASTAGTGGGNEQFF. As DNA, the CDR3 is TGTGCCAGCACCGCCGGGACAGGAGGGGGGAATGAGCAGTTCTTC.

In its sample, this clonotype was seen a few times. The genes are TRBV12-3 or TRBV12-4 and TRBJ2-7; D is undetermined. The length of the CDR3 is 13 residues. V was clipped by 3 bases and J by 5 bases, with 11 bases between them. CDR3 amino acids: CASSLTQSNEQYF. In DNA form, the CDR3 reads TGTGCCAGCAGTTTGACCCAGAGTAACGAGCAGTACTTC.

The chain carries TRBV20-1 and TRBJ2-1; D may be TRBD2 (5 bases). CDR3 length: 12 amino acids. Germline V CDR1 and CDR2: DFQATT, SNEGSKA (reference sequence). V dropped 6 bases and J dropped 8 bases, with 14 bases sitting between them. Here the CDR3 DNA reads TGCAGTGCAATCGACTATCCGGATGAGCAGTTCTTC. Translation gives CSAIDYPDEQFF.

The chain links TRBV4-1 to TRBJ2-5; D is unresolved. V lost 1 base to trimming and J lost 4 bases, with 10 bases between them. CDR1 MGHRA and CDR2 YSYEKL come from the germline V gene. The CDR3 sequence is 14 residues long. The CDR3 sequence: CASSQGQWGETQYF. The CDR3 nucleotides read TGCGCCAGCAGCCAAGGGCAGTGGGGAGAGACCCAGTACTTC.

The chain links TRBV10-3 to TRBJ2-7, with D perhaps TRBD2 (5 bases). Judging by the DNA end, TRBJ2-5 fits better; the J call may be wrong. Per germline, CDR1 ENHRY and CDR2 SYGVKD. This CDR3 spans 14 amino acids. CDR3 nucleotide sequence: TGTGCCATCAGTCCGAGGGCGGACCAAGAGACCCAGTACTTC. This encodes CAISPRADQETQYF.

This clonotype was seen a few times. The chain couples TRBV6-1 to TRBJ2-7; TRBD1 aligns across 9 bases. The CDR3 loop spans 19 amino acids. With 4 bases clipped from V and 4 bases from J, the junction kept 20 bases outside the gene matches. From germline, CDR1 is MNHNS and CDR2 SASEGT. CDR3 nucleotide sequence: TGTGCCAGCAGTGTGGCGGGGACAGGGAGACTGGTTCCAAAGTACGAGCAGTACTTC. Encoded protein: CASSVAGTGRLVPKYEQYF.

The chain uses TRBV7-3 and TRBJ1-1; TRBD1 matches 7 bases. V lost 5 bases to trimming and J lost 0 bases; unmatched junction nucleotides: 15. Germline CDR1 and CDR2: SGHTA and FQGTGA. There are 18 residues in the CDR3. CDR3 in amino acids: CASSDEGQRNFMNTEAFF. The CDR3 region has the DNA TGTGCCAGCAGCGATGAGGGACAGAGGAACTTCATGAACACTGAAGCTTTCTTT.

Concerning this clonotype itself: The germline gene is not matched at one end of the junction; a read error may be the cause. This chain connects TRBV4-2 to TRBJ1-4; no clear D gene. This CDR3 comprises 16 residues. Germline-derived CDR1 and CDR2 are LGHNA and YNFKEQ. CDR3 bases: TGTGCCAACAGCCAAGTTATATCAGGCGATAATGAAAAACTGTTTTTT. This encodes CANSQVISGDNEKLFF.

V usage is TRBV11-1 and J usage is TRBJ2-1; D perhaps matches TRBD2 (6 bases). The germline V gene has CDR1 SGHAT and CDR2 FQDESV (reference sequence). The CDR3 has 16 residues. V lost 5 bases, J lost 6 bases, and 20 bases lay in between. The CDR3 spells CASSQPPLLGGNEQFF. CDR3 bases: TGTGCCAGCAGCCAACCCCCCCTCTTGGGAGGCAATGAGCAGTTCTTC.

The chain carries TRBV19 and TRBJ2-7, with TRBD1 matching 7 bases. V shed 4 bases, J shed 4 bases, and the junction held 10 bases outside the gene matches. Looked up from germline, CDR1 is LNHDA and CDR2 is SQIVND (reference sequence). The CDR3 loop spans 15 amino acids. The CDR3 DNA follows: TGTGCCAGTAGTACCGCGACAGGGTATGCGTACGAGCAGTACTTC. Amino acid sequence: CASSTATGYAYEQYF.

This clonotype was detected only a few times. This sequence joins TRBV12-3 or TRBV12-4 and TRBJ1-2, with 8 nucleotides matching TRBD1. V lost 6 bases, J lost 5 bases, and 8 bases stayed unmatched. The CDR3 has 14 amino acids. CDR3 sequence (DNA): TGTGCCAGCAGACGGGGACAGGTTAGATATGGCTACACCTTC. It specifies CASRRGQVRYGYTF.

The V call is TRBV7-3, the J call TRBJ2-3; D is undetermined. The CDR3 is 14 amino acids. The germline V and J ends were trimmed by 2 bases and 3 bases, with 9 bases remaining between them. Germline CDR1 reads SGHTA; CDR2 reads FQGTGA. The CDR3 region has the DNA TGTGCCAGCAGCTTAGGGCCTCGGACAGATACGCAGTATTTT. Translated, it gives CASSLGPRTDTQYF.

V gene TRBV29-1 combines with J gene TRBJ2-5, with a weak D call TRBD1 (5 bases). The CDR3 loop spans 13 amino acids. The germline gives CDR1 SQVTM, CDR2 ANQGSEA. The V end was cut by 5 bases, the J end by 5 bases, with 15 bases between. CDR3 nucleotide sequence: TGCAGCGTTCGCAGGGTTTCAGGGGAGACCCAGTACTTC. Translation gives CSVRRVSGETQYF.

This clonotype has a handful of counts. This rearrangement joins TRBV2 to TRBJ1-2, with D possibly TRBD1 on 6 matching bases. The germline V gene has CDR1 SNHLY and CDR2 FYNNEI. The CDR3 spans 15 residues. V lost 2 bases to trimming and J lost 8 bases, with 18 bases between them. As DNA, the CDR3 is TGTGCCAGCAGTGAACCCCAGGGGCCGGCCTTGGGCTACACCTTC. It yields the protein CASSEPQGPALGYTF.

The rearrangement links TRBV7-2 to TRBJ1-2, with D uncertain. Germline CDR1 SGHTA, CDR2 FQGNSA. V lost 1 base, J lost 2 bases, and 11 bases lay in between. CDR3 length: 15 amino acids. CDR3 DNA: TGTGCCAGCAGCTTAGTAGCGACGGAAAACTATGGCTACACCTTC. This encodes CASSLVATENYGYTF.

J is TRBJ1-2 and V is TRBV10-3; 8 nucleotides align to TRBD1. V trimming: 2 bases; J trimming: 4 bases; junction bases outside the gene matches: 3. This CDR3 contains 14 residues. Germline V gives CDR1 ENHRY, CDR2 SYGVKD. CDR3 loop: CAISEPDRVYGYTF. The CDR3 nucleotides are TGTGCCATCAGTGAGCCGGACAGGGTCTATGGCTACACCTTC.

The chain employs TRBV20-1 and TRBJ2-1; D could derive from TRBD1 or TRBD2 (6 bases each). From germline, CDR1 is DFQATT and CDR2 SNEGSKA (reference sequence). The V gene lost 4 bases and the J gene lost 2 bases, with 12 bases spanning the gap. The CDR3 is made up of 14 amino acids. CDR3 loop: CSATKRGPYNEQFF. CDR3 in DNA: TGCAGTGCTACTAAACGGGGGCCCTACAATGAGCAGTTCTTC.

CDR3 residues: CSATLEETQYF. The CDR3 nucleotides read TGCAGTGCTACTCTGGAAGAGACCCAGTACTTC. This rearrangement joins TRBV20-1 to TRBJ2-5; D is ambiguous. Germline assignment: CDR1 DFQATT and CDR2 SNEGSKA (reference sequence). Trimming removed 4 bases from V and 3 bases from J, with 6 bases in between. The CDR3 is 11 amino acids.

This chain joins TRBV29-1 and TRBJ2-7; D gene uncertain. Deletions cut 6 bases from V and 2 bases from J, with 17 bases between. The CDR3 consists of 14 residues. Per the germline V gene, CDR1 is SQVTM and CDR2 is ANQGSEA. The CDR3, as DNA: TGCAGCGTGGCCGGACGACTGGGGACCTACGAGCAGTACTTC. Its protein is CSVAGRLGTYEQYF.

This clonotype was seen a handful of times. This sequence joins TRBV6-5 and TRBJ1-2; perhaps TRBD1 as D (5 bases). The germline V and J ends were trimmed by 7 bases and 4 bases, with 16 bases remaining between them. CDR1 and CDR2 (germline): MNHEY, SVGAGI. The CDR3 sequence is 14 residues long. This CDR3 reads CASTSGMVGYGYTF. CDR3 nucleotides: TGTGCCAGCACCTCAGGGATGGTGGGCTATGGCTACACCTTC.

V and J are TRBV9 and TRBJ2-3; either TRBD1 or TRBD2 may fit D (5 bases each). The germline V gene has CDR1 SGDLS and CDR2 YYNGEE. CDR3 length equals 15 residues. The V and J ends lost 0 bases and 5 bases respectively, with 13 bases between them. The CDR3 DNA reads as TGTGCCAGCAGCGTAGAAGGGACCCGTAGAGATACGCAGTATTTT. Translating it yields CASSVEGTRRDTQYF. The entire variable domain, with the rest obtained from reference TRBV9 and TRBJ2-3, is as follows: DSGVTQTPKHLITATGQRVTLRCSPRSGDLSVYWYQQSLDQGLQFLIQYYNGEERAKGNILERFSAQQFPDLHSELNLSSLELGDSALYFCASSVEGTRRDTQYFGPGTRLTVL.

The chain joins TRBV9 to TRBJ2-5; D is unresolved. Germline CDR1 SGDLS, CDR2 YYNGEE. V was pared by 0 bases and J by 11 bases, with 35 bases between. The CDR3 is 20 residues long. CDR3 amino acids: CASSVDMTRDGFSGDNEQYF. CDR3 in DNA: TGTGCCAGCAGCGTAGACATGACGAGAGACGGGTTTTCGGGTGACAATGAGCAGTACTTC.

The table lists this clonotype with a few counts. The rearrangement uses TRBV5-1 and TRBJ2-1; perhaps TRBD2 as D (6 bases). V lost 4 bases and J 5 bases, leaving 10 bases between the germline ends. This CDR3 has 13 amino acids. Germline CDR1 is SGHRS and CDR2 is YFSETQ. The CDR3 region is CASSRLANNEQFF. Here the CDR3 DNA reads TGCGCCAGCAGCAGGCTAGCGAACAATGAGCAGTTCTTC.

The rearrangement joins TRBV20-1 to TRBJ2-7; the match to TRBD1 covers 9 bases. This CDR3 comprises 13 residues. The trim removed 5 bases at V and 5 bases at J, leaving 7 bases unmatched. In germline, CDR1 is DFQATT, CDR2 SNEGSKA (reference sequence). CDR3 coding DNA: TGCAGTGCTCCTGGGACAGGGTCGGACGAGCAGTACTTC. Protein product: CSAPGTGSDEQYF.

The chain recombines TRBV27 with TRBJ1-2; TRBD1 agrees at 9 bases. The CDR3 loop spans 16 amino acids. Losses at the gene ends were 5 bases for V and 4 bases for J; bases not matched to a gene: 11. Germline CDR1 MNHEY, CDR2 SMNVEV (reference sequence). The CDR3 protein is CASSPAPGQGFYGYTF. DNA for the CDR3: TGTGCCAGCAGTCCAGCCCCGGGACAGGGCTTCTATGGCTACACCTTC.

The chain recombines TRBV20-1 with TRBJ2-1, with a tentative D call TRBD2 (5 bases). Per germline, CDR1 DFQATT and CDR2 SNEGSKA (reference sequence). Trimming left V 8 bases short and J 0 bases short, with 11 bases between. This CDR3 region has 13 residues. The CDR3 bases are TGCAGTAGTGGGAGCGGCTCCTACAATGAGCAGTTCTTC. Amino acids: CSSGSGSYNEQFF.